A selection of T cell receptor beta chains follows, all from one sample in a study of blood T cell repertoires in COVID-19. Data came from immunoSEQ multiplex PCR; TCRdb stores just in-frame clones and leaves some out. The sample comprises over 250,000 clones, approximately 90% of which are singletons, and around 2% rests with the top ten. Sequencing was done on a sample of peripheral blood. These receptors all come from a woman younger than 45 with COVID-19, enrolled during active disease. The CDR3 runs from the conserved cysteine through the conserved F or W. Each record gives: D gene, J gene, V gene, CDR3 protein, CDR3 DNA. A D gene is named only where the DNA matches it firmly.

d_call: TRBD1; j_call: TRBJ1-2; v_call: TRBV28; cdr3_aa: CASSLGTDRRYTF; cdr3_nt: TGTGCCAGCAGTTTGGGGACAGATAGGCGCTACACCTTC
d_call: NA; j_call: TRBJ2-3; v_call: TRBV9; cdr3_aa: CASSGGATDTQYF; cdr3_nt: TGTGCCAGCAGCGGGGGAGCCACAGATACGCAGTATTTT
d_call: TRBD1; j_call: TRBJ2-7; v_call: TRBV27; cdr3_aa: CASRVLGQGAYEQYF; cdr3_nt: TGTGCCAGCAGAGTCCTAGGACAGGGAGCCTACGAGCAGTACTTC
d_call: TRBD1; j_call: TRBJ1-1; v_call: TRBV23-1; cdr3_aa: CASSHNRDSDLNTEAFF; cdr3_nt: TGCGCCAGCAGTCACAACCGGGACAGCGATTTGAACACTGAAGCTTTCTTT
d_call: NA; j_call: TRBJ2-2; v_call: TRBV5-4; cdr3_aa: CASSLPSPTGELFF; cdr3_nt: TGTGCCAGCAGCTTGCCTAGTCCCACCGGGGAGCTGTTTTTT
d_call: TRBD1; j_call: TRBJ1-2; v_call: TRBV7-9; cdr3_aa: CASSLMTGTYGYTF; cdr3_nt: TGTGCCAGCAGCTTAATGACAGGGACATATGGCTACACCTTC
d_call: NA; j_call: TRBJ1-1; v_call: TRBV14; cdr3_aa: CASSQDLGQLVTEAFF; cdr3_nt: TGTGCCAGCAGCCAAGATTTGGGGCAACTGGTCACTGAAGCTTTCTTT
d_call: TRBD1; j_call: TRBJ2-7; v_call: TRBV30; cdr3_aa: CAWSASGTAEGVQYF; cdr3_nt: TGTGCCTGGAGTGCCTCCGGGACAGCCGAAGGGGTGCAGTACTTC
d_call: NA; j_call: TRBJ2-1; v_call: TRBV6-1; cdr3_aa: CASSEVAGPAGREQFF; cdr3_nt: TGTGCCAGCAGTGAGGTGGCGGGGCCCGCCGGTAGAGAGCAGTTCTTC
d_call: NA; j_call: TRBJ2-4; v_call: TRBV12-3/TRBV12-4; cdr3_aa: CASSTPNLNIQYF; cdr3_nt: TGTGCCAGCAGCACCCCTAACCTCAACATTCAGTACTTC